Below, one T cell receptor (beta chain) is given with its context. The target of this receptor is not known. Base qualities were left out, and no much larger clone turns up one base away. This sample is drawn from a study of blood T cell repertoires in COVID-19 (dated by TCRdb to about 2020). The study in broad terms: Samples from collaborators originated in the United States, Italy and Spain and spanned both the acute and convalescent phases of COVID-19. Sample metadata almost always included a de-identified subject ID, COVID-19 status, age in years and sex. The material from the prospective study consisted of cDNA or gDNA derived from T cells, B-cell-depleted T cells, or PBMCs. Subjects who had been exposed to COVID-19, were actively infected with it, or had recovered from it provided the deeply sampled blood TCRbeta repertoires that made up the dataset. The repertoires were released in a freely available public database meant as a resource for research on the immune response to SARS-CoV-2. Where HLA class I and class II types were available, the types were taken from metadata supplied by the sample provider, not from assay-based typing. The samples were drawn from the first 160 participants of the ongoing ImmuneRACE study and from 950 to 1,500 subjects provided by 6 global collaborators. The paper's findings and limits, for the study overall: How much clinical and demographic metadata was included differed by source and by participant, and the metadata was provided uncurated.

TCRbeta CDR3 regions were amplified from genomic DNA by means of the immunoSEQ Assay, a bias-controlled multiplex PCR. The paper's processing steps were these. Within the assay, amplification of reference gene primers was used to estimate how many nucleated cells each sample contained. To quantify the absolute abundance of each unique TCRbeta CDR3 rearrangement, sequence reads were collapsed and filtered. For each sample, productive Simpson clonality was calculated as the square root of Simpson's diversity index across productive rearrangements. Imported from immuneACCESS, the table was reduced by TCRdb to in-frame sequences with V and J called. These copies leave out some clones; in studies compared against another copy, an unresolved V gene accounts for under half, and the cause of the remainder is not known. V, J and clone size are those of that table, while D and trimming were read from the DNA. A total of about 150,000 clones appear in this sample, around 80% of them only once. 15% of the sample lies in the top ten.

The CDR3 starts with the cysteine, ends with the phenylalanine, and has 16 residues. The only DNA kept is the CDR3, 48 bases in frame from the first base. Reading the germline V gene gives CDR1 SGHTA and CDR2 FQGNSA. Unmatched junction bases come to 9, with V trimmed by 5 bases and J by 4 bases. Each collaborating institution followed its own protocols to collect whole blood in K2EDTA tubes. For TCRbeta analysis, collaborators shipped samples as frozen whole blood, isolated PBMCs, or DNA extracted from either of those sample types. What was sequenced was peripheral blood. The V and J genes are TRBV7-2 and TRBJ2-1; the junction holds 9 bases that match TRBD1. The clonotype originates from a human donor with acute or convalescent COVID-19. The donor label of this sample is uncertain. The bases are TGTGCCAGCAGCCAGTCCGGGACAGGGAATTACAATGAGCAGTTCTTC. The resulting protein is CASSQSGTGNYNEQFF.